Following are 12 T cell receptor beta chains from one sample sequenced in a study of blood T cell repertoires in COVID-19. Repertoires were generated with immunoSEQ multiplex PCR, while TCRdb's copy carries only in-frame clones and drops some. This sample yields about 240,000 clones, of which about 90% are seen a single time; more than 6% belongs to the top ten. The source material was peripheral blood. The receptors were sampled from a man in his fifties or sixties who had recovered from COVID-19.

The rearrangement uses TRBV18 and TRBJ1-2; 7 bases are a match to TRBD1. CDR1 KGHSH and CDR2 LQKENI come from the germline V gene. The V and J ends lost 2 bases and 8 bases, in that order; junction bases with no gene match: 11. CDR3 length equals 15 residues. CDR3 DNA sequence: TGTGCCAGCTCACCATTTAGACAGGGCCCCGGAGGCTACACCTTC. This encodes CASSPFRQGPGGYTF.

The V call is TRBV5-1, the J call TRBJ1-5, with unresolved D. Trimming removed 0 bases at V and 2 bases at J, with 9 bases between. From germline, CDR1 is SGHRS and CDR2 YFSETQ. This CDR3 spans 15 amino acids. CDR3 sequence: CASSLDWQGNQPQHF. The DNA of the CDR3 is TGCGCCAGCAGCTTGGATTGGCAGGGCAATCAGCCCCAGCATTTT.

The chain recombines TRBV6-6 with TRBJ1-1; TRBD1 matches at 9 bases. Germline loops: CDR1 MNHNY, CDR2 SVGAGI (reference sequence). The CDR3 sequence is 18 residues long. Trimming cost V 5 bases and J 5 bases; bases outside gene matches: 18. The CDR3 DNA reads TGTGCCAGCAGTCCTCACCAACTTGGACAGGGGAGGGGTACTGAAGCTTTCTTT. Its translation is CASSPHQLGQGRGTEAFF.

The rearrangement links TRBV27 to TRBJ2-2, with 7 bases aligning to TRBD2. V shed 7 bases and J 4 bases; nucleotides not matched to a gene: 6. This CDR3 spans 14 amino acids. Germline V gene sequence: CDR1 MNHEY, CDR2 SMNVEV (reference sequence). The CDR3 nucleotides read TGTGCCAGCACTTACGGGGGGATCACCGGGGAGCTGTTTTTT. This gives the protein CASTYGGITGELFF.

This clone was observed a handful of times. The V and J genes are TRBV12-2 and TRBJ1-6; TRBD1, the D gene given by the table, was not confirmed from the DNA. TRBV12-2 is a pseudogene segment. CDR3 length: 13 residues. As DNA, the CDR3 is TGTGCAAGTGGGGGGGACAGGCTGTTTCCCCTCCACTTT. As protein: CASGGDRLFPLHF.

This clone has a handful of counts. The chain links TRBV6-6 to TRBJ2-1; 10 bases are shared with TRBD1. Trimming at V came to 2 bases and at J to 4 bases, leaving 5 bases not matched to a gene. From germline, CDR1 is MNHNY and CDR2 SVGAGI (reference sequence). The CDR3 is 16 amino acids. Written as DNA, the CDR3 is TGTGCCAGCAGTTACCCAGAGGGACAGGGGTACAATGAGCAGTTCTTC. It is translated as CASSYPEGQGYNEQFF.

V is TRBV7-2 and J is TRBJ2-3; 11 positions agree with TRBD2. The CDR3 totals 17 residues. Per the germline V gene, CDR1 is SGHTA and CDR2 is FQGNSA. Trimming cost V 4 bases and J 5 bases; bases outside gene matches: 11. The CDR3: CASSSRLSGGARDTQYF. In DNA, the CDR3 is TGTGCCAGCAGCTCAAGACTTAGCGGGGGGGCGAGAGATACGCAGTATTTT. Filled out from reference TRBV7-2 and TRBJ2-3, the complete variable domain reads GAGVSQSPSNKVTEKGKDVELRCDPISGHTALYWYRQSLGQGLEFLIYFQGNSAPDKSGLPSDRFSAERTGGSVSTLTIQRTQQEDSAVYLCASSSRLSGGARDTQYFGPGTRLTVL.

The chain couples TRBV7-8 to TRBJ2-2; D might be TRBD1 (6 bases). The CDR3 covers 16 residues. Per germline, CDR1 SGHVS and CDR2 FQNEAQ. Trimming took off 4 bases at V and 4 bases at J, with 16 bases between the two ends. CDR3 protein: CASSWRTGWGTGELFF. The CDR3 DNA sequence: TGTGCCAGCAGCTGGCGCACAGGGTGGGGCACCGGGGAGCTGTTTTTT.

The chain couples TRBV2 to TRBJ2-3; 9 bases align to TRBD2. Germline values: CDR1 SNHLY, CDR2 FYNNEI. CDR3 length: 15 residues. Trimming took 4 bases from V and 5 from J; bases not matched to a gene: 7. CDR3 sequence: CASSVGGGAIDTQYF. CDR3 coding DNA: TGTGCCAGCAGTGTCGGCGGGGGGGCAATAGATACGCAGTATTTT.

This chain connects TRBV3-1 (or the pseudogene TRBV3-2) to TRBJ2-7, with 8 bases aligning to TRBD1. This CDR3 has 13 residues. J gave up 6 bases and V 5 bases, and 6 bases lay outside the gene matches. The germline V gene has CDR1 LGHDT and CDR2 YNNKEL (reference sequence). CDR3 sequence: CASSKQGVGEQYF. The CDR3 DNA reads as TGTGCCAGCAGCAAACAGGGGGTAGGCGAGCAGTACTTC.

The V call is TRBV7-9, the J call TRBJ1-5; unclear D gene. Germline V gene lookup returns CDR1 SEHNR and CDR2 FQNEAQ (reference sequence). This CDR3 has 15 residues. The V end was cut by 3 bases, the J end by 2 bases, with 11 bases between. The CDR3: CASSFCRLGNQPQHF. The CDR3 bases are TGTGCCAGCAGCTTCTGTCGTTTAGGCAATCAGCCCCAGCATTTT.

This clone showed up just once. The CDR3 here is CASSEVLGVRYEQYF. The CDR3 DNA reads TGTGCCAGCAGTGAAGTGCTAGGGGTTCGCTACGAGCAGTACTTC. This rearrangement joins TRBV6-1 to TRBJ2-7; tentatively, D is TRBD1 (5 bases). There are 15 residues in the CDR3. Trimming left V 1 base short and J 3 bases short, with 13 bases between. Germline CDR1 is MNHNS and CDR2 is SASEGT.